These T cell receptor beta chains were read from a single sample in a study of shared clonotypes between healthy human individuals. Generated by immunoSEQ multiplex PCR, the TCRdb table keeps only in-frame clones and is missing some. The table includes some 1,600,000 clones, under 99% detected once. The sample consisted of naive CD4+ T cells sorted from blood. These receptors originate from a man aged 25 to 40 in good health. The CDR3 runs from the conserved cysteine through the conserved F or W. Fields, in order: J gene, D gene, V gene, clone size, CDR3 protein, CDR3 DNA. The D gene is left open where the match is weak. Clone size is shown for a subset of rows, as once, few, many or a class of expanded clone.

TRBJ1-5 | NA | TRBV9 | NA | CASSSDHGGNQPQHF | TGTGCCAGCAGCTCCGACCATGGGGGGAATCAGCCCCAGCATTTT
TRBJ2-3 | TRBD2 | TRBV25-1 | NA | CASSDQLAGPLLTQYF | TGTGCCAGCAGTGACCAACTAGCGGGACCCTTGTTGACGCAGTATTTT
TRBJ2-7 | NA | TRBV2 | NA | CASSEEWVSYEQYF | TGTGCCAGCAGTGAAGAATGGGTCTCCTACGAGCAGTACTTC
TRBJ1-1 | NA | TRBV19 | NA | CASSIVSGDGAFF | TGTGCCAGTAGTATAGTATCGGGGGATGGAGCTTTCTTT
TRBJ2-7 | NA | TRBV6-6 | NA | CASSFRGSYEQYF | TGTGCCAGCAGTTTCCGGGGCTCATACGAGCAGTACTTC
TRBJ1-2 | TRBD1 | TRBV2 | NA | CASTLHRGANYGYTF | TGTGCCAGCACCCTCCACAGGGGGGCTAACTATGGCTACACCTTC
TRBJ2-5 | NA | TRBV7-5 | NA | CVRSLGSQETQYF | TGTGTCAGAAGCTTGGGTAGCCAAGAGACCCAGTACTTC
TRBJ2-6 | NA | TRBV5-4 | once | CASSLPGANVLTF | TGTGCCAGCAGCTTGCCAGGGGCCAACGTCCTGACTTTC
TRBJ2-1 | TRBD2 | TRBV15 | NA | CATSTGTSWNEQFF | TGTGCCACCAGCACCGGGACTAGCTGGAATGAGCAGTTCTTC
TRBJ2-3 | NA | TRBV15 | NA | CATSRARAPKPDTQYF | TGTGCCACCAGCAGAGCCCGGGCCCCCAAACCAGATACGCAGTATTTT
TRBJ2-7 | TRBD2 | TRBV10-3 | NA | CAISMSVSGRAYEQYF | TGTGCCATCAGCATGTCTGTTAGCGGGAGGGCCTACGAGCAGTACTTC
TRBJ2-7 | NA | TRBV20-1 | NA | CSASHLVEQYF | TGCAGTGCTAGTCACCTAGTAGAGCAGTACTTC
TRBJ2-5 | NA | TRBV13 | NA | CASSYGIGTSPQETQYF | TGTGCCAGCAGCTATGGAATAGGGACAAGTCCCCAAGAGACCCAGTACTTC
TRBJ1-1 | NA | TRBV5-4 | NA | CASSPGQRYTEAFF | TGTGCCAGCAGCCCTGGACAGCGGTACACTGAAGCTTTCTTT
TRBJ2-1 | NA | TRBV5-1 | few | CASSLGLGGSSYNEQFF | TGCGCCAGCAGCTTGGGACTAGGCGGAAGCTCCTACAATGAGCAGTTCTTC
TRBJ1-1 | NA | TRBV18 | NA | CASSRKTTAGDLNTEAFF | TGTGCCAGCTCACGGAAAACAACGGCAGGGGACCTGAACACTGAAGCTTTCTTT
TRBJ2-1 | TRBD2 | TRBV5-1 | NA | CASSPTILDASGVSSYNEQFF | TGCGCCAGCAGCCCGACCATATTAGATGCTAGCGGGGTCAGCTCCTACAATGAGCAGTTCTTC
TRBJ1-2 | NA | TRBV5-6 | NA | CASSFLGSGGGYYGYTF | TGTGCCAGCAGCTTTTTGGGTTCTGGAGGCGGGTACTATGGCTACACCTTC
TRBJ1-1 | NA | TRBV5-8 | NA | CASSLVGVDTEAFF | TGTGCCAGCAGCTTGGTGGGGGTTGACACTGAAGCTTTCTTT
TRBJ2-2 | NA | TRBV7-9 | NA | CASSRLRGPNTGELFF | TGTGCCAGCAGCCGATTACGGGGCCCGAACACCGGGGAGCTGTTTTTT
TRBJ2-2 | TRBD2 | TRBV4-1 | NA | CASSESGLAGATGELFF | TGCGCCAGCAGCGAAAGCGGACTAGCGGGAGCCACCGGGGAGCTGTTTTTT
TRBJ2-5 | TRBD1 | TRBV27 | NA | CASSFRDRAGETQYF | TGTGCCAGCAGTTTCCGAGACAGGGCGGGCGAGACCCAGTACTTC
TRBJ2-7 | TRBD2 | TRBV10-3 | NA | CAISERTGTSYEQYF | TGTGCCATCAGTGAACGGACCGGGACTAGCTACGAGCAGTACTTC
TRBJ2-1 | TRBD1 | TRBV19 | once | CASSTTGFPYNEQFF | TGTGCCAGTAGTACGACAGGGTTCCCCTACAATGAGCAGTTCTTC
TRBJ2-6 | NA | TRBV19 | NA | CASSTEGPGANVLTF | TGTGCCAGTAGTACTGAGGGGCCTGGGGCCAACGTCCTGACTTTC
TRBJ1-3 | NA | TRBV9 | NA | CASSAADTSSGNTIYF | TGTGCCAGCAGCGCCGCGGACACGAGCTCTGGAAACACCATATATTTT
TRBJ2-7 | NA | TRBV10-2 | NA | CASSGGTRIRSEQHF | TGCGCCAGCAGTGGAGGGACAAGGATTCGTTCCGAGCAGCACTTC
TRBJ1-3 | TRBD1 | TRBV2 | NA | CASRRWDSSLSGNTIYF | TGTGCCAGCAGGCGGTGGGACAGTTCACTCTCTGGAAACACCATATATTTT
TRBJ2-4 | NA | TRBV6-5 | NA | CASRSSTAPKNIQYF | TGTGCCAGCAGGTCGTCAACAGCTCCTAAAAACATTCAGTACTTC
TRBJ1-4 | NA | TRBV4-1 | NA | CASSLIRGEKLFF | TGCGCCAGCAGCCTCATCCGGGGTGAAAAACTGTTTTTT
TRBJ2-2 | TRBD2 | TRBV27 | NA | CASSLRAGDQTGELFF | TGTGCCAGCAGTTTACGTGCGGGAGATCAAACCGGGGAGCTGTTTTTT
TRBJ1-5 | TRBD1 | TRBV9 | few | CASSAGQDASPQHF | TGTGCCAGCAGCGCTGGACAGGACGCCTCGCCCCAGCATTTT
TRBJ1-1 | TRBD1 | TRBV25-1 | NA | CASSDLTGSGTEAFF | TGTGCCAGCAGTGATCTGACAGGGTCGGGTACTGAAGCTTTCTTT
TRBJ2-7 | NA | TRBV15 | NA | CATSRDPGSYEQYF | TGTGCCACCAGCAGAGATCCGGGGTCCTACGAGCAGTACTTC
TRBJ1-2 | TRBD1 | TRBV10-3 | NA | CAISQTGTNYGYTF | TGTGCCATCAGTCAGACAGGGACTAACTATGGCTACACCTTC
TRBJ2-3 | TRBD2 | TRBV9 | NA | CASSVETLTAGVWDTQYF | TGTGCCAGCAGCGTAGAGACCTTAACGGCGGGAGTATGGGATACGCAGTATTTT
TRBJ2-7 | NA | TRBV5-4 | NA | CASSVLSSYEQYF | TGTGCCAGCAGTGTCCTAAGCTCCTACGAGCAGTACTTC
TRBJ1-2 | TRBD1 | TRBV4-1 | NA | CAAQDRANGGYTF | TGCGCCGCCCAGGACAGGGCTAACGGTGGCTACACCTTC
TRBJ2-3 | NA | TRBV5-1 | NA | CASSPWGTEVTDTQYF | TGCGCCAGCAGCCCTTGGGGGACCGAGGTCACAGATACGCAGTATTTT
TRBJ1-5 | TRBD1 | TRBV28 | NA | CASTTGGSNQPQHF | TGTGCCAGCACTACAGGGGGGTCCAATCAGCCCCAGCATTTT
TRBJ2-7 | NA | TRBV25-1 | NA | CASSETVSNEQYF | TGTGCCAGCAGTGAAACCGTCAGCAACGAGCAGTACTTC
TRBJ1-4 | NA | TRBV2 | NA | CASSVGGDEKLFF | TGTGCCAGCAGTGTTGGAGGGGATGAAAAACTGTTTTTT
TRBJ1-1 | NA | TRBV6-1 | NA | CASSESFLRATEAFF | TGTGCCAGCAGTGAGTCTTTTTTGCGGGCGACTGAAGCTTTCTTT
TRBJ2-2 | NA | TRBV5-1 | NA | CASSLAVQGSGELFF | TGCGCCAGCAGCTTGGCCGTTCAAGGCTCCGGGGAGCTGTTTTTT
TRBJ1-6 | NA | TRBV18 | once | CASSPLGSYNSPLHF | TGTGCCAGCTCACCACTGGGCTCCTATAATTCACCCCTCCACTTT
TRBJ2-3 | TRBD2 | TRBV27 | NA | CASSPSGRAGADTQYF | TGTGCCAGCAGCCCTAGCGGGAGGGCCGGCGCAGATACGCAGTATTTT
TRBJ2-7 | TRBD1 | TRBV15 | NA | CATSRDRQLQRTYEQYF | TGTGCCACCAGCCGGGACAGACAATTACAAAGGACCTACGAGCAGTACTTC
TRBJ1-5 | NA | TRBV5-1 | NA | CASSTIPNQPQHF | TGCGCCAGCAGCACTATCCCAAATCAGCCCCAGCATTTT
TRBJ2-1 | TRBD2 | TRBV5-1 | NA | CASSVKAGGSQAGGTYNEQFF | TGCGCCAGCAGCGTAAAAGCAGGGGGATCCCAAGCGGGAGGCACCTACAATGAGCAGTTCTTC
TRBJ2-7 | TRBD2 | TRBV6-6 | NA | CASSPLAGEIFYEQYF | TGTGCCAGCAGTCCCCTAGCGGGAGAAATTTTCTACGAGCAGTACTTC
TRBJ2-5 | NA | TRBV6-1 | NA | CASSNKETQYF | TGTGCCAGCAGTAACAAAGAGACCCAGTACTTC
TRBJ2-1 | TRBD2 | TRBV30 | NA | CAWSSERTSGRNSYNEQFF | TGTGCCTGGAGTTCTGAAAGAACTAGCGGGAGGAATTCCTACAATGAGCAGTTCTTC
TRBJ2-1 | TRBD2 | TRBV6-6 | NA | CASSYPGTSSNEQFF | TGTGCCAGCAGTTACCCCGGGACTAGCTCCAATGAGCAGTTCTTC
TRBJ2-7 | NA | TRBV11-3 | NA | CASSSGSGSYEQYF | TGTGCCAGCAGCTCCGGCTCGGGTTCCTACGAGCAGTACTTC
TRBJ1-1 | NA | TRBV7-9 | NA | CASSLVMGNTEAFF | TGTGCCAGCAGCTTAGTGATGGGGAACACTGAAGCTTTCTTT
TRBJ1-1 | NA | TRBV28 | NA | CASSFPRRYTEAFF | TGTGCCAGCAGTTTCCCTCGACGGTACACTGAAGCTTTCTTT
TRBJ2-7 | NA | TRBV7-9 | NA | CASSYKAQYF | TGTGCCAGCTCCTACAAGGCGCAGTACTTC
TRBJ1-1 | NA | TRBV7-9 | NA | CASSFYPGGAMNTEAFF | TGTGCCAGCAGCTTCTACCCCGGGGGCGCCATGAACACTGAAGCTTTCTTT
TRBJ2-5 | NA | TRBV29-1 | NA | CSVAPRGIGVRETQYF | TGCAGCGTTGCCCCGCGGGGAATAGGGGTCAGGGAGACCCAGTACTTC
TRBJ2-7 | TRBD2 | TRBV9 | NA | CASSLPGGRRRIREQYF | TGTGCCAGCAGCCTCCCCGGGGGGAGACGTAGAATCCGCGAGCAGTACTTC